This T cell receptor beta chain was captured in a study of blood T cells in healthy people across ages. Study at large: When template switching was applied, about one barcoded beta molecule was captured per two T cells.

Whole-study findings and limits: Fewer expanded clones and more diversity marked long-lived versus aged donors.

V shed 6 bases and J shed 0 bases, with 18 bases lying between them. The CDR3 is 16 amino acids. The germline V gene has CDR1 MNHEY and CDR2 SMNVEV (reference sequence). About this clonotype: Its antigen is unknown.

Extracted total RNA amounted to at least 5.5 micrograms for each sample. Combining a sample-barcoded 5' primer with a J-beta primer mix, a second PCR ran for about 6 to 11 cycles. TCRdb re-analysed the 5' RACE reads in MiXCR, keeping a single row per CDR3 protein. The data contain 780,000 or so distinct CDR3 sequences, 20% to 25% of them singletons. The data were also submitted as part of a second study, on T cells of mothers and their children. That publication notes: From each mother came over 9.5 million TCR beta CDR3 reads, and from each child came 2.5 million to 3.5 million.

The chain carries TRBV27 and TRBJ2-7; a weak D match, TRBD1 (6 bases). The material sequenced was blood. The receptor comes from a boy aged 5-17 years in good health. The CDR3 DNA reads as TGTGCCAGCAGATCAGGGGTTTGGGTCAGCTCCTACGAGCAGTACTTC. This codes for CASRSGVWVSSYEQYF.